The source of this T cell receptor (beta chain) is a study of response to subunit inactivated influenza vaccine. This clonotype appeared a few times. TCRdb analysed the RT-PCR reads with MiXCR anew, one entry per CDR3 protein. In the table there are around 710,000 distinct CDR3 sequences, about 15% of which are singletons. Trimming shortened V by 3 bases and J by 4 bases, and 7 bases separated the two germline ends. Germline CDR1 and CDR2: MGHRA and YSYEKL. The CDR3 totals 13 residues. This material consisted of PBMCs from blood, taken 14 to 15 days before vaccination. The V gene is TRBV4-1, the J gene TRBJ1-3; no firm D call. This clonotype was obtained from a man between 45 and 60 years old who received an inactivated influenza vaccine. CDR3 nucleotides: TGCGCCAGCAGCCAGCAGGTCGGAAACACCATATATTTT. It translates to CASSQQVGNTIYF.